This is a list of T cell receptor beta chains from one sample in a study of radiation and T cells in renal cell carcinoma. Libraries were prepared by immunoSEQ multiplex PCR; TCRdb keeps only in-frame clonotypes and omits some of them. The table records about 100,000 clones, 84% of them present only once. Specimen: blood, collected from a patient whose treatment included radiotherapy and nephrectomy. The receptors come from a man aged 60-69 years with renal cell carcinoma. The CDR3 runs from the conserved cysteine through the conserved F or W. The D gene is left open where the match is weak. A clone size is listed for some rows: how often the clone was seen (once, few, many), or a class if it is expanded.

cdr3_nt cdr3_aa d_call clone_size j_call v_call
TGTGCCAGCAGTCGCACGGACAGGGGGTTGGAAAAACTGTTTTTT CASSRTDRGLEKLFF TRBD1 - TRBJ1-4 TRBV27
TGTGCCATCAGTAAATCCGGGACTAGCGGCACAGATACGCAGTATTTT CAISKSGTSGTDTQYF TRBD2 - TRBJ2-3 TRBV10-3
TGTGCCAGCAGCTTGCCGGGAGGAAGGCAGCAAGAGACCCAGTACTTC CASSLPGGRQQETQYF TRBD2 few TRBJ2-5 TRBV5-8
TGCGCCAGCAGCCTCCAGGGACTAGGATCCTACGAGCAGTACTTC CASSLQGLGSYEQYF TRBD2 - TRBJ2-7 TRBV4-1
TGTGCCAGCAGTTACTCAACAGGGGCTAATGAAAAACTGTTTTTT CASSYSTGANEKLFF TRBD1 once TRBJ1-4 TRBV6-5
TGTGCCACCGGCGGGACTAGCGACTACGAGCAGTACTTC CATGGTSDYEQYF TRBD2 - TRBJ2-7 TRBV19
TGTGCCAGCAGCTTAATTGGGGGACGTGGTGGGGAGCAGTACTTC CASSLIGGRGGEQYF - - TRBJ2-7 TRBV7-2
TGCGCCAGCAGCCCTCCGGGACTAGCGGGCAACAATGAGCAGTTCTTC CASSPPGLAGNNEQFF TRBD2 - TRBJ2-1 TRBV5-1
TGTGCCAGCAGTCGGACAGGGGCGATCGGGGAGCTGTTTTTT CASSRTGAIGELFF TRBD1 few TRBJ2-2 TRBV28
TGTGCCAGCAGTGCCCAGGACAGGAGGAGCGAGCAGTACTTC CASSAQDRRSEQYF TRBD1 - TRBJ2-7 TRBV6-1
TGCGCCAGCGCCGCACAGGGGGCTGCCGGGGAGCTGTTTTTT CASAAQGAAGELFF TRBD1 - TRBJ2-2 TRBV5-1
TGTGCCAGCAGTAGGACTAGCGGATACACAGATACGCAGTATTTT CASSRTSGYTDTQYF TRBD2 once TRBJ2-3 TRBV28
TGTGCCAGCAGCACCGGTGGAGGCGTTTACCAAGAGACCCAGTACTTC CASSTGGGVYQETQYF - - TRBJ2-5 TRBV11-3
TGTGCCAGCAGCGTAGCGACAGGAGGCCCTGGAAACACCATATATTTT CASSVATGGPGNTIYF - once TRBJ1-3 TRBV9
TGTGCCAGTAGTATCACGACTAGGTTCACCGGGGAGCTGTTTTTT CASSITTRFTGELFF - once TRBJ2-2 TRBV19
TGTGCCAGCAGTTTACTTCGGGGGGCTATCTACAATGAGCAGTTCTTC CASSLLRGAIYNEQFF - few TRBJ2-1 TRBV27
TGTGCCAGCAGTACAGGGACAGGGGATGGCTACACCTTC CASSTGTGDGYTF TRBD1 once TRBJ1-2 TRBV6-5
TGTGCCAGCAGTTTATCCGGGACAGGGTTTGGCTACACCTTC CASSLSGTGFGYTF TRBD1 once TRBJ1-2 TRBV27
TGTGCCAGCAGCTTAGGTTCGGGCTCCTACGAGCAGTACTTC CASSLGSGSYEQYF - - TRBJ2-7 TRBV7-8
TGCGCCAGCAGCTTGGCCGAAGGTACCTATGGCTACACCTTC CASSLAEGTYGYTF - few TRBJ1-2 TRBV5-1
TGTGCCAGCAGTATGGGTACCAATTCACCCCTCCACTTT CASSMGTNSPLHF - - TRBJ1-6 TRBV2
TGTGCCATCAGCGGGACTAGCGGAGGATACGAGCAGTACTTC CAISGTSGGYEQYF TRBD2 - TRBJ2-7 TRBV10-3
TGCGCCAGCAGAAAGGACAGACCCTACGAGCAGTACTTC CASRKDRPYEQYF - - TRBJ2-7 TRBV5-1
TGCAGTGCCCCTAAGGGAGAGACCCAGTACTTC CSAPKGETQYF - - TRBJ2-5 TRBV20-1
TGTGCCAGCAGCCCCTCAGGGGCTAATGAAAAACTGTTTTTT CASSPSGANEKLFF - - TRBJ1-4 TRBV5-4
TGTGCCAGTAGTATCGAAGGCGGCTCTGGGGCCAACGTCCTGACTTTC CASSIEGGSGANVLTF - - TRBJ2-6 TRBV19
TGTGCCAGTAGTATCCAGGCCAATTCTGGCTACACCTTC CASSIQANSGYTF - once TRBJ1-2 TRBV19
TGTGCCACCACAGTTAGGGTCGCCGATGGCTATGGCTACACCTTC CATTVRVADGYGYTF - - TRBJ1-2 TRBV27
TGTGCCAGCAGAACCGGGACAGGGACCTCTGGGGCCAACGTCCTGACTTTC CASRTGTGTSGANVLTF TRBD1 - TRBJ2-6 TRBV5-6
TGTGCCAACTCGATTAAAGCCGGGACTAGCTGGTTCGGTGAGCAGTTCTTC CANSIKAGTSWFGEQFF TRBD2 - TRBJ2-1 TRBV18
TGCGCCAGCAGCTTGAACACTGAAGCTTTCTTT CASSLNTEAFF - - TRBJ1-1 TRBV5-1